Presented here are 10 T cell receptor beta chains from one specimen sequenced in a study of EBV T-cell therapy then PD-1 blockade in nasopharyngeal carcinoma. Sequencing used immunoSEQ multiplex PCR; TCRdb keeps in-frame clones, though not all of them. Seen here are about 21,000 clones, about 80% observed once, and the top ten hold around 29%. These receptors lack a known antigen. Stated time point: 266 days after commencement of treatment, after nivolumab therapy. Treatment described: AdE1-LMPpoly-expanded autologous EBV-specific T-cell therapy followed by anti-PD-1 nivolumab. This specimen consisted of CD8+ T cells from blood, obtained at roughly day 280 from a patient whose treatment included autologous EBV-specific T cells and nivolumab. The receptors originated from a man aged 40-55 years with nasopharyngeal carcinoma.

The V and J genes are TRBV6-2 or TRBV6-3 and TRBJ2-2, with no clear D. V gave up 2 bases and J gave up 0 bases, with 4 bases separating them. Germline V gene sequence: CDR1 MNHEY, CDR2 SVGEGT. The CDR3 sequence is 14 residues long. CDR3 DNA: TGTGCCAGCAGTTACATTTCGAACACCGGGGAGCTGTTTTTT. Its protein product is CASSYISNTGELFF.

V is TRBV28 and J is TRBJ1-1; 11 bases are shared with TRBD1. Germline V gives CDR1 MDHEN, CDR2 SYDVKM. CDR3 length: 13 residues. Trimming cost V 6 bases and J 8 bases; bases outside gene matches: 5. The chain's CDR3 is CASSGTGGPEAFF. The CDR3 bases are TGTGCCAGCAGCGGGACAGGGGGACCAGAAGCTTTCTTT.

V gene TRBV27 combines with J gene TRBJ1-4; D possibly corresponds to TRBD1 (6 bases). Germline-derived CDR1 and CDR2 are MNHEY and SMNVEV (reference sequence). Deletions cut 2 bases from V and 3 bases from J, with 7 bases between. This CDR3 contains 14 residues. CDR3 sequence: CASSLRGANEKLFF. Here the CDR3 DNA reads TGTGCCAGCAGTTTAAGGGGGGCTAATGAAAAACTGTTTTTT.

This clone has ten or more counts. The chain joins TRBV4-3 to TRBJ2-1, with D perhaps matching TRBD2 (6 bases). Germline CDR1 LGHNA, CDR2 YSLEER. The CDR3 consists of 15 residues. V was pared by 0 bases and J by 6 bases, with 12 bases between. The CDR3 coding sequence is TGCGCCAGCAGCCAAGAGCGGGGTTACTCCAATGAGCAGTTCTTC. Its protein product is CASSQERGYSNEQFF.

In DNA form, the CDR3 reads TGTGCCATCAGCTCCGGAAAGCGGGGCGGAGAAGAGACCCAGTACTTC. Residues: CAISSGKRGGEETQYF. This chain connects TRBV10-3 to TRBJ2-5, with 7 bases fitting TRBD2. The V gene end was trimmed by 6 bases and the J gene end by 3 bases; junction bases not matched to a gene: 13. Germline assignment: CDR1 ENHRY and CDR2 SYGVKD. There are 16 residues in the CDR3.

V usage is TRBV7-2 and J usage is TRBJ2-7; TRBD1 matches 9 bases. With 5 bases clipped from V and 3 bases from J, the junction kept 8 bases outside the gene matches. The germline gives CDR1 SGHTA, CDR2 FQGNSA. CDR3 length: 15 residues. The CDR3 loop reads CASSPLGTGYYEQYF. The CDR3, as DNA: TGTGCCAGCAGCCCCCTAGGGACAGGGTACTACGAGCAGTACTTC.

The CDR3 reads CASSPNLRPGNTIYF. In DNA, the CDR3 is TGCGCCAGCAGCCCCAACCTAAGGCCTGGAAACACCATATATTTT. The chain employs TRBV5-1 and TRBJ1-3, with D unresolved. Trimming stripped 4 bases from V and 2 bases from J, with 13 bases between. This CDR3 has 15 residues. Germline V gene lookup returns CDR1 SGHRS and CDR2 YFSETQ.

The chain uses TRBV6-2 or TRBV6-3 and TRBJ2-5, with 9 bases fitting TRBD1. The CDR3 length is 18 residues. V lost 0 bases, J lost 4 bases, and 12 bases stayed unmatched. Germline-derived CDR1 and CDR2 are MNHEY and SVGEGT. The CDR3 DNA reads TGTGCCAGCAGTTACTCGAGATGGGAGGACAGGGGTGGAGAGACCCAGTACTTC. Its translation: CASSYSRWEDRGGETQYF.

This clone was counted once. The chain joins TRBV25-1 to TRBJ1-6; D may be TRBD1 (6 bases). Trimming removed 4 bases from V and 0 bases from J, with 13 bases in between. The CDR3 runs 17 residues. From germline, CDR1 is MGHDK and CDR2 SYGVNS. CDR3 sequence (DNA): TGTGCCAGCAGTGGCCAGGGGTGGGGCTCCTATAATTCACCCCTCCACTTT. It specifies CASSGQGWGSYNSPLHF.

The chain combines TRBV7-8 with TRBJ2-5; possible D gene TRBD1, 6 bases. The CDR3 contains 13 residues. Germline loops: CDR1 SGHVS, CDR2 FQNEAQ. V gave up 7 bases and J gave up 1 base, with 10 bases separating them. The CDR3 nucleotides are TGTGCCAGCACCACAGGGTTCCAAGAGACCCAGTACTTC. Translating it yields CASTTGFQETQYF.